Listed here are 22 T cell receptor beta chains from one sample, sequenced in a study of blood T cells in healthy people across ages (dated by TCRdb to 2013 to 2016). Libraries were prepared through 5' RACE. Sequencing was carried out with an Illumina HiSeq 2500. A second PCR of about 7 to 12 cycles was run with a J-beta primer mix and a sample-barcoded 5' primer. Starting from the raw public reads, TCRdb applied fastp trimming at Q25, assembled clones with MiXCR and retained in-frame beta chains. Identical CDR3 proteins give one entry, which carries the most common genes and DNA. The sample yields more than 1.4 million distinct CDR3 sequences; around 42% were counted once. The ten largest make up roughly 8.2% of the sample. Sequencing was carried out using blood. The receptors here all came from a woman younger than 30 in good health.

This clonotype was detected many times. The V gene is TRBV12-3 or TRBV12-4, the J gene TRBJ2-3; D not resolved. CDR3 length equals 16 residues. V shed 7 bases and J shed 4 bases, with 21 bases lying between them. CDR3 protein: CASTHIRATGADTQYF. CDR3 sequence (DNA): TGTGCCAGCACTCACATCCGGGCTACTGGCGCAGATACGCAGTATTTT.

V usage is TRBV29-1 and J usage is TRBJ1-4; unclear D gene. Trimming removed 6 bases at V and 0 bases at J, with 11 bases between. CDR1 SQVTM and CDR2 ANQGSEA come from the germline V gene. The CDR3 runs 14 residues. CDR3 sequence reads: CSVATSATNEKLFF. The CDR3 DNA sequence: TGCAGCGTGGCGACCTCAGCAACTAATGAAAAACTGTTTTTT.

To note about this clonotype: A much larger clone lies one base from this, so it may be a read error. This chain joins TRBV7-2 and TRBJ2-4; 9 nucleotides align to TRBD1. The CDR3 length is 15 residues. Looked up from germline, CDR1 is SGHTA and CDR2 is FQGNSA. V lost 8 bases, J lost 1 base, and 6 bases stayed unmatched. CDR3 sequence: CASGPGQGAKNIQYF. CDR3 coding DNA: TGTGCCAGCGGCCCCGGACAGGGGGCCAAAAACATTCAGTACTTC.

The rearrangement links TRBV12-3 or TRBV12-4 to TRBJ2-5; 10 nucleotides align to TRBD2. This CDR3 is 14 amino acids long. The V gene end was trimmed by 2 bases and the J gene end by 7 bases; junction bases not matched to a gene: 4. In DNA, the CDR3 is TGTGCCAGCAGTTTACCTAGCGGGGGACCGACCCAGTACTTC. Amino acid sequence: CASSLPSGGPTQYF.

The chain uses TRBV19 and TRBJ2-7; 7 bases are shared with TRBD2. In germline, CDR1 is LNHDA, CDR2 SQIVND (reference sequence). The CDR3 is made up of 15 amino acids. Trimming took 5 bases from V and 7 from J; bases not matched to a gene: 14. The CDR3 protein is CASSATGGSYNEQYF. Written as DNA, the CDR3 is TGTGCCAGTAGTGCGACTGGCGGGAGCTACAATGAGCAGTACTTC.

This chain connects TRBV6-1 to TRBJ2-1; TRBD2 is a possible D gene (5 bases). V was clipped by 4 bases and J by 3 bases, with 13 bases between them. This CDR3 spans 15 amino acids. The V gene's germline CDR1 is MNHNS and CDR2 SASEGT. CDR3 in DNA: TGTGCCAGCAGTGGAGACTATTACTTCTACAATGAGCAGTTCTTC. Its translation is CASSGDYYFYNEQFF.

The gene calls are TRBV27 and TRBJ2-3; 9 nucleotides agree with TRBD2. Germline CDR1 MNHEY, CDR2 SMNVEV (reference sequence). V was pared by 5 bases and J by 4 bases, with 10 bases of the junction left unmatched. The length of the CDR3 is 16 residues. In DNA form, the CDR3 reads TGTGCCAGCAGTCCCCTAGCGGGAACTGTGGCAGATACGCAGTATTTT. This translates into CASSPLAGTVADTQYF.

The CDR3 region is CASSGDVPEAFF. CDR3 bases: TGTGCCAGCAGCGGGGACGTACCTGAAGCTTTCTTT. The chain is built from TRBV5-6 and TRBJ1-1, with a possible D match to TRBD1 (5 bases). Germline loops: CDR1 SGHDT, CDR2 YYEEEE. CDR3 size: 12 residues. Trimming shortened V by 4 bases and J by 6 bases, and 10 bases separated the two germline ends. The full variable domain, in which reference TRBV5-6 and TRBJ1-1 provide the parts outside the CDR3, is DAGVTQSPTHLIKTRGQQVTLRCSPKSGHDTVSWYQQALGQGPQFIFQYYEEEERQRGNFPDRFSGHQFPNYSSELNVNALLLGDSALYLCASSGDVPEAFFGQGTRLTVV.

The genes are TRBV29-1 and TRBJ2-5, with a weak D call TRBD2 (5 bases). V was clipped by 6 bases and J by 11 bases, with 19 bases between them. CDR3 length: 12 amino acids. The germline gives CDR1 SQVTM, CDR2 ANQGSEA. The CDR3 DNA sequence: TGCAGCGTCGCGGGCCCCATGTGGGAGCAGTACTTC. Translated, it gives CSVAGPMWEQYF.

This chain links TRBV20-1 with TRBJ1-1; D is perhaps TRBD1 (6 bases). CDR1 is DFQATT and CDR2 is SNEGSKA in the germline V gene (reference sequence). The CDR3 consists of 15 residues. V lost 1 base and J lost 5, with 17 bases in between. The CDR3 DNA reads TGCAGTGCTAGAGTTTCCCGACAGGTCCAAACTGAAGCTTTCTTT. Amino acid sequence: CSARVSRQVQTEAFF.

This clonotype was counted between two and nine times. The chain couples TRBV20-1 to TRBJ2-1; 10 positions agree with TRBD2. V gave up 3 bases and J gave up 0 bases; unmatched junction bases: 2. The germline V gene encodes CDR1 DFQATT and CDR2 SNEGSKA (reference sequence). The CDR3 covers 15 residues. The DNA of the CDR3 is TGCAGTGCTAGCAAGCGGGGGGGCTCCTACAATGAGCAGTTCTTC. Protein: CSASKRGGSYNEQFF.

This clonotype was detected only a few times. This chain uses TRBV5-1 with TRBJ2-3, with 7 nucleotides matching TRBD2. Germline V CDR1 and CDR2: SGHRS, YFSETQ. CDR3 length: 16 amino acids. V shed 7 bases and J 0 bases; nucleotides not matched to a gene: 11. CDR3 sequence: CASRAASGGSTDTQYF. In DNA form, the CDR3 reads TGCGCCAGCCGAGCGGCCTCGGGGGGTAGCACAGATACGCAGTATTTT.

The chain has TRBV3-1 and TRBJ2-2; TRBD2 agrees at 12 bases. With 3 bases clipped from V and 2 bases from J, the junction kept 10 bases outside the gene matches. CDR1 is LGHDT, CDR2 YNNKEL, per germline (reference sequence). The length of the CDR3 is 19 residues. Here the CDR3 reads CASSHPSGGAGINTGELFF. Written as DNA, the CDR3 is TGTGCCAGCAGCCACCCTAGCGGGGGGGCCGGTATCAACACCGGGGAGCTGTTTTTT.

CDR3 region: CASSPGGGSNQPQHF. As DNA, the CDR3 is TGCGCCAGCAGCCCGGGGGGAGGAAGCAATCAGCCCCAGCATTTT. V gene TRBV5-1 combines with J gene TRBJ1-5, with D maybe TRBD1 (5 bases). Germline V gives CDR1 SGHRS, CDR2 YFSETQ. The CDR3 covers 15 residues. V lost 4 bases and J 1 base, leaving 12 bases between the germline ends.

V and J are TRBV6-2 or TRBV6-3 and TRBJ1-2, with 7 nucleotides matching TRBD1. The CDR3 runs to 16 residues. J lost 1 base, V lost 0 bases, and 5 bases had no gene match. Germline V gene sequence: CDR1 MNHEY, CDR2 SVGEGT. The CDR3 is CASSYSIGTDNYGYTF. Written as DNA, the CDR3 is TGTGCCAGCAGTTACTCGATAGGGACAGATAACTATGGCTACACCTTC.

A word on this clonotype: Since a much larger clone is just one base distant, this may be a read error. This sequence joins TRBV29-1 and TRBJ1-2; 8 nucleotides match TRBD1. The CDR3 is 14 amino acids. Germline values: CDR1 SQVTM, CDR2 ANQGSEA. The CDR3 loop reads CSVRPQGVNYGCTF. CDR3 coding DNA: TGCAGCGTTCGCCCACAGGGGGTAAACTATGGCTGCACCTTC.

The genes are TRBV7-9 and TRBJ1-1; the D gene is possibly TRBD1 (5 bases). This CDR3 region has 16 residues. The V end lost 5 bases, the J end lost 4 bases, and 20 bases lay between the germline ends. Germline V lookup: CDR1 SEHNR, CDR2 FQNEAQ (reference sequence). The CDR3 here is CASSRGVLTFGTEAFF. The CDR3 coding sequence is TGTGCCAGCAGCCGAGGGGTTCTGACGTTCGGCACTGAAGCTTTCTTT.

This clonotype has only a few counts. The chain combines TRBV6-1 with TRBJ1-2, with 10 nucleotides matching TRBD1. The germline V gene has CDR1 MNHNS and CDR2 SASEGT. V gave up 10 bases and J gave up 7 bases; unmatched junction bases: 15. This CDR3 comprises 15 residues. This chain's CDR3 is CATKMSRQGAGGYTF. The DNA of the CDR3 is TGTGCCACCAAGATGTCTCGACAGGGGGCTGGTGGCTACACCTTC.

In its sample, this clonotype was seen a few times. The rearrangement uses TRBV28 and TRBJ1-2; D perhaps matches TRBD1 (5 bases). This CDR3 comprises 12 residues. V lost 6 bases, J lost 5 bases, and 10 bases lay in between. Germline CDR1 is MDHEN and CDR2 is SYDVKM. The CDR3 coding sequence is TGTGCCAGCAGCCTACAGGTGTATGGCTACACCTTC. Amino acids: CASSLQVYGYTF.

The CDR3, as DNA: TGTGCCAGCAGTTTAGAGGCTAGCGGGGGATTGACAGATACGCAGTATTTT. As protein: CASSLEASGGLTDTQYF. This sequence joins TRBV12-3 or TRBV12-4 and TRBJ2-3, with 10 bases aligning to TRBD2. The ends lost 1 base at V and 3 bases at J; junction bases unmatched: 7. The CDR3 is 17 amino acids.

This clonotype turned up a few times. V gene TRBV20-1 combines with J gene TRBJ2-7; 7 positions agree with TRBD2. Germline V gives CDR1 DFQATT, CDR2 SNEGSKA (reference sequence). V dropped 2 bases and J dropped 2; count of bases not matched to a gene: 6. This CDR3 contains 14 residues. CDR3 protein: CSARSSGLAYEQYF. Written as DNA, the CDR3 is TGCAGTGCTAGAAGTAGCGGGCTCGCCTACGAGCAGTACTTC.

This clonotype was detected a few times. The J gene is TRBJ2-3, the V gene TRBV2; 8 bases line up with TRBD2. The germline gives CDR1 SNHLY, CDR2 FYNNEI. The CDR3 contains 16 residues. With V trimmed by 5 bases and J by 4 bases, 11 bases remained unmatched. The chain's CDR3 is CASSFSGAIGADTQYF. CDR3 nucleotide sequence: TGTGCCAGCAGTTTTAGCGGGGCTATCGGGGCAGATACGCAGTATTTT.